Following are 9 T cell receptor beta chains from one sample sequenced in a study of blood T cell repertoires in COVID-19. Assay used: immunoSEQ multiplex PCR; TCRdb lists only in-frame clones, some missing. The table includes roughly 25,000 clones, about 86% detected once. Source material: peripheral blood. The origin of the receptors is a man aged 70 or older with acute or convalescent COVID-19.

The chain couples TRBV10-3 to TRBJ2-4; maybe TRBD2 (6 bases). The CDR3 covers 17 residues. Trimming removed 0 bases at V and 3 bases at J, with 15 bases between. Germline CDR1 reads ENHRY; CDR2 reads SYGVKD. The CDR3, as DNA: TGTGCCATCAGTGAGTCTGGGGCGGGGTACGACAAAAACATTCAGTACTTC. This sequence encodes CAISESGAGYDKNIQYF.

The chain employs TRBV5-3 and TRBJ2-5; 14 bases are shared with TRBD2. TRBV5-3 qualifies as an ORF whose function is uncertain. The CDR3 consists of 18 residues. V lost 0 bases and J lost 3; bases outside the gene matches: 7. DNA of the CDR3: TGTGCCAGAAGCTTGGCGGGACTAGCGGGAGCTGGTAAAGAGACCCAGTACTTC. Translating gives CARSLAGLAGAGKETQYF.

This clone is medium-sized by share. The chain recombines TRBV29-1 with TRBJ2-5, with 8 positions matching TRBD1. J lost 4 bases, V lost 6 bases, and 4 bases had no gene match. The CDR3 length is 12 residues. Germline V CDR1 and CDR2: SQVTM, ANQGSEA. CDR3 sequence (DNA): TGCAGCGTCTCCGACAGGGGAGAGACCCAGTACTTC. Translating gives CSVSDRGETQYF.

V is TRBV5-4 and J is TRBJ1-4; 7 bases line up with TRBD1. Germline CDR1 is SGHNT and CDR2 is YYREEE (reference sequence). This CDR3 has 16 residues. V lost 4 bases, J lost 0 bases, and 6 bases stayed unmatched. For the CDR3, the DNA is TGTGCCAGCAGCAAGAGACAGGGTACAACTAATGAAAAACTGTTTTTT. Its translation: CASSKRQGTTNEKLFF.

The rearrangement links TRBV7-9 to TRBJ1-2; D is undetermined. Germline-derived CDR1 and CDR2 are SEHNR and FQNEAQ (reference sequence). The ends were cut back, 1 base at V and 8 bases at J, with 11 bases in the middle. The CDR3 sequence is 13 residues long. This CDR3 reads CASSLETVYGYTF. The DNA of the CDR3 is TGTGCCAGCAGCTTAGAAACAGTCTACGGCTACACCTTC.

The rearrangement joins TRBV27 to TRBJ1-5; no definite D call. Germline V gene lookup returns CDR1 MNHEY and CDR2 SMNVEV (reference sequence). Trimming removed 3 bases at V and 3 bases at J, with 3 bases between. This CDR3 has 12 amino acids. CDR3 sequence reads: CASSFNNQPQHF. The CDR3 DNA is TGTGCCAGCAGTTTCAACAATCAGCCCCAGCATTTT.

This clone was observed a few times. The chain links TRBV5-8 to TRBJ2-1; TRBD1 is a possible D gene (5 bases). This CDR3 comprises 16 residues. The V end lost 3 bases, the J end lost 4 bases, and 17 bases lay between the germline ends. Germline CDR1 and CDR2: SGHTS and YDEGEE. CDR3 DNA sequence: TGTGCCAGCAGCTATAGGCTGGGGCCACCTTACAATGAGCAGTTCTTC. Translation: CASSYRLGPPYNEQFF.

The chain uses TRBV19 and TRBJ2-5, with 14 bases that match TRBD2. This CDR3 has 16 residues. With 3 bases clipped from V and 5 bases from J, the junction kept 5 bases outside the gene matches. Germline CDR1 and CDR2: LNHDA and SQIVND (reference sequence). In nucleotides, the CDR3 is TGTGCCAGTAGTATTGGGACTAGCGGGAGTATGGAGACCCAGTACTTC. It specifies CASSIGTSGSMETQYF.

This chain links TRBV7-2 with TRBJ2-5; TRBD2 agrees at 7 bases. Germline V gene sequence: CDR1 SGHTA, CDR2 FQGNSA. J gave up 9 bases and V 5 bases, and 15 bases lay outside the gene matches. CDR3 length: 15 amino acids. CDR3: CASSQSRSSGGAQYF. The CDR3 DNA follows: TGTGCCAGCAGCCAGTCGCGGTCTAGCGGTGGGGCCCAGTACTTC.